These T cell receptor beta chains were read from a single sample in a study of cytomegalovirus exposure and HLA in healthy donors. Measured with immunoSEQ multiplex PCR; TCRdb has only the in-frame clones, and not every one. The data show fewer than 110,000 clones, roughly 74% seen once. The sample comprised PBMCs. The receptors were sampled from a woman in her thirties or forties in good health and CMV-seronegative. CDR3s include the opening cysteine and the closing phenylalanine or tryptophan. The D gene is left open where the match is weak. Some rows have no size entry. The others give once, few or many, or a class for an expanded clone.

CDR3 length: 10
V gene: TRBV29-1
D gene: NA
clone size: NA
J gene: TRBJ2-7
CDR3 protein: CSVVGGEQYF

CDR3 length: 15
V gene: TRBV23-1
D gene: NA
clone size: NA
J gene: TRBJ2-5
CDR3 protein: CASSQSQGVGETQYF

CDR3 length: 14
V gene: TRBV6-1
D gene: NA
clone size: NA
J gene: TRBJ2-7
CDR3 protein: CASSPSRARDEQYF

CDR3 length: 15
V gene: TRBV19
D gene: NA
clone size: few
J gene: TRBJ2-7
CDR3 protein: CASSTGQRPAYEQYF

CDR3 length: 16
V gene: TRBV27
D gene: TRBD2
clone size: NA
J gene: TRBJ2-1
CDR3 protein: CASSLEVGTSRNEQFF

CDR3 length: 14
V gene: TRBV5-5
D gene: NA
clone size: NA
J gene: TRBJ1-2
CDR3 protein: CASSLWGVLYGYTF

CDR3 length: 13
V gene: TRBV29-1
D gene: NA
clone size: NA
J gene: TRBJ2-7
CDR3 protein: CSVVRPGVLEQYF

CDR3 length: 15
V gene: TRBV4-3
D gene: TRBD2
clone size: once
J gene: TRBJ2-3
CDR3 protein: CASSQELALSDTQYF

CDR3 length: 13
V gene: TRBV19
D gene: NA
clone size: NA
J gene: TRBJ1-5
CDR3 protein: CASSANSNQPQHF

CDR3 length: 12
V gene: TRBV13
D gene: NA
clone size: NA
J gene: TRBJ2-7
CDR3 protein: CASSLGGLWEYF

CDR3 length: 15
V gene: TRBV5-6
D gene: NA
clone size: NA
J gene: TRBJ2-7
CDR3 protein: CASSPFYGAPYEQYF

CDR3 length: 13
V gene: TRBV29-1
D gene: NA
clone size: NA
J gene: TRBJ1-3
CDR3 protein: CSVEAFAGNTIYF

CDR3 length: 15
V gene: TRBV4-2
D gene: TRBD2
clone size: NA
J gene: TRBJ2-4
CDR3 protein: CASSPSSGGWDIQYF

CDR3 length: 16
V gene: TRBV11-3
D gene: TRBD2
clone size: NA
J gene: TRBJ2-3
CDR3 protein: CASSLGTSGGTDTQYF

CDR3 length: 16
V gene: TRBV28
D gene: NA
clone size: once
J gene: TRBJ2-5
CDR3 protein: CASSPMGRGEQETQYF

CDR3 length: 14
V gene: TRBV25-1
D gene: TRBD1
clone size: NA
J gene: TRBJ2-2
CDR3 protein: CASSGTGGFRELFF

CDR3 length: 17
V gene: TRBV29-1
D gene: TRBD2
clone size: few
J gene: TRBJ2-7
CDR3 protein: CSVGARLAGGSGLKQYF

CDR3 length: 15
V gene: TRBV7-2
D gene: NA
clone size: NA
J gene: NA
CDR3 protein: CASSLHPGTTYEQYF

CDR3 length: 14
V gene: TRBV5-5
D gene: NA
clone size: once
J gene: TRBJ1-5
CDR3 protein: CASSPGNSNQPQHF

CDR3 length: 14
V gene: TRBV5-6
D gene: TRBD1
clone size: NA
J gene: TRBJ1-2
CDR3 protein: CASSSGTGTYGYTF

CDR3 length: 14
V gene: TRBV5-1
D gene: TRBD1
clone size: NA
J gene: TRBJ1-2
CDR3 protein: CASSLRDRADGYTF

CDR3 length: 12
V gene: TRBV6-1
D gene: NA
clone size: NA
J gene: TRBJ1-4
CDR3 protein: CASSDRSFGVFF

CDR3 length: 15
V gene: TRBV7-8
D gene: NA
clone size: once
J gene: TRBJ1-5
CDR3 protein: CASSLDRQFNQPQHF

CDR3 length: 17
V gene: TRBV5-8
D gene: NA
clone size: NA
J gene: TRBJ2-3
CDR3 protein: CASSSSVRERSTDTQYF

CDR3 length: 17
V gene: TRBV30
D gene: NA
clone size: NA
J gene: TRBJ1-1
CDR3 protein: CAWRGGTLHWLNTEAFF

CDR3 length: 16
V gene: TRBV18
D gene: TRBD2
clone size: NA
J gene: TRBJ2-7
CDR3 protein: CASSRLAGASQHEQYF

CDR3 length: 15
V gene: TRBV19
D gene: TRBD2
clone size: NA
J gene: TRBJ2-1
CDR3 protein: CASSARLAGDNEQFF

CDR3 length: 13
V gene: TRBV7-3
D gene: NA
clone size: few
J gene: TRBJ2-1
CDR3 protein: CASSLISGNEQFF

CDR3 length: 15
V gene: TRBV29-1
D gene: TRBD1
clone size: NA
J gene: TRBJ2-7
CDR3 protein: CSVEDLTGGNHEQYF

CDR3 length: 16
V gene: TRBV9
D gene: NA
clone size: NA
J gene: TRBJ1-4
CDR3 protein: CASSPNSVATNEKLFF

CDR3 length: 15
V gene: TRBV5-1
D gene: TRBD2
clone size: NA
J gene: TRBJ2-1
CDR3 protein: CASSAGTSDYNEQFF

CDR3 length: 13
V gene: TRBV4-1
D gene: NA
clone size: NA
J gene: TRBJ1-2
CDR3 protein: CASSERRDYGYTF

CDR3 length: 15
V gene: TRBV13
D gene: NA
clone size: once
J gene: TRBJ2-3
CDR3 protein: CASSRQGGFTDTQYF

CDR3 length: 16
V gene: TRBV28
D gene: TRBD1
clone size: once
J gene: TRBJ2-3
CDR3 protein: CASSPPTGFQTDTQYF